These T cell receptor beta chains were read from a single sample in a study of shared clonotypes between healthy human individuals. Using immunoSEQ multiplex PCR, the repertoire was profiled, and TCRdb retains in-frame clones only, with some absent. The data show millions of clones, more than 80% seen once. Material: naive CD4+ T cells sorted from blood. These receptor sequences come from a man younger than 35 in good health. The CDR3 runs from the conserved cysteine through the conserved F or W. D genes are given only for firm matches. For some rows the clone size is stated as once, few or many, or as a class when expanded; others skip it.

v_gene: TRBV5-1; d_gene: TRBD2; abundance: NA; j_gene: TRBJ2-7; CDR3nt: TGCGCCAGCAGCAGACGGACTAGCGGGGGTTCCTTCGAGCAGTACTTC; CDR3aa: CASSRRTSGGSFEQYF
v_gene: TRBV9; d_gene: TRBD1; abundance: once; j_gene: TRBJ1-1; CDR3nt: TGTGCCAGCAGCGCGAGGGAACAGGGGGCGACCCCCCTAGAAGCTTTCTTT; CDR3aa: CASSAREQGATPLEAFF
v_gene: TRBV4-1; d_gene: NA; abundance: few; j_gene: TRBJ1-1; CDR3nt: TGCGCCAGCAGCCAAGATCGGGGGGGAAGGATGGCTTTCTTT; CDR3aa: CASSQDRGGRMAFF
v_gene: TRBV6-5; d_gene: TRBD1; abundance: NA; j_gene: TRBJ2-7; CDR3nt: TGTGCCAGCAGACCCAGCTCAGGGGGCCCCTACGAGCAGTACTTC; CDR3aa: CASRPSSGGPYEQYF
v_gene: TRBV6-6; d_gene: NA; abundance: once; j_gene: TRBJ1-6; CDR3nt: TGTGCCAGTGGCGAGGGGACCTATAATTCACCCCTCCACTTT; CDR3aa: CASGEGTYNSPLHF
v_gene: TRBV5-1; d_gene: NA; abundance: NA; j_gene: TRBJ1-2; CDR3nt: TGCGCCAGCAGCTTGGTAGCAATTAACTATGGCTACACCTTC; CDR3aa: CASSLVAINYGYTF
v_gene: TRBV7-6; d_gene: NA; abundance: NA; j_gene: TRBJ1-1; CDR3nt: TGTGCCAGCAGCCCCGAAGGAGTTATGAACACTGAAGCTTTCTTT; CDR3aa: CASSPEGVMNTEAFF
v_gene: TRBV18; d_gene: NA; abundance: once; j_gene: TRBJ1-5; CDR3nt: TGTGCCAGCTCACCTACTGTGGGGGGCAGCGGGAATCAGCCCCAGCATTTT; CDR3aa: CASSPTVGGSGNQPQHF
v_gene: TRBV5-1; d_gene: NA; abundance: NA; j_gene: TRBJ2-6; CDR3nt: TGCGCCAGCAGCTCCTACAGCAGCTCTGGGGCCAACGTCCTGACTTTC; CDR3aa: CASSSYSSSGANVLTF
v_gene: TRBV7-2; d_gene: NA; abundance: NA; j_gene: TRBJ2-7; CDR3nt: TGTGCCAGCAGCCCTGTCAGATCCTACGAGCAGTACTTC; CDR3aa: CASSPVRSYEQYF
v_gene: TRBV5-1; d_gene: TRBD1; abundance: NA; j_gene: TRBJ1-5; CDR3nt: TGCGCCAGCAGCACCGGACAGGGCGGGGGGCCCCAGCATTTT; CDR3aa: CASSTGQGGGPQHF
v_gene: TRBV6-4; d_gene: NA; abundance: NA; j_gene: TRBJ2-2; CDR3nt: TGTGCCAGCAAACGGGAATATAGCACCGGGGAGCTGTTTTTT; CDR3aa: CASKREYSTGELFF
v_gene: TRBV5-1; d_gene: NA; abundance: NA; j_gene: TRBJ2-2; CDR3nt: TGCGCCAGCAGGGAGGCCGCTCTCACCGGGGAGCTGTTTTTT; CDR3aa: CASREAALTGELFF
v_gene: TRBV18; d_gene: NA; abundance: NA; j_gene: TRBJ2-4; CDR3nt: TGTGCCAGCTCACCACCGTGGGAGCTCGACATTCAGTACTTC; CDR3aa: CASSPPWELDIQYF
v_gene: TRBV11-1; d_gene: TRBD2; abundance: NA; j_gene: TRBJ2-7; CDR3nt: TGTGCCAGCAGCTTTCAGCGGGGGGTTAACGAGCAGTACTTC; CDR3aa: CASSFQRGVNEQYF
v_gene: TRBV30; d_gene: NA; abundance: NA; j_gene: TRBJ1-2; CDR3nt: TGTGCCTGGAGTTCAACGGGGGGCGGCTACACCTTC; CDR3aa: CAWSSTGGGYTF
v_gene: TRBV7-2; d_gene: TRBD2; abundance: NA; j_gene: TRBJ2-1; CDR3nt: TGTGCCAGCAGCTCGGGACTAGCTTTAAATGAGCAGTTCTTC; CDR3aa: CASSSGLALNEQFF
v_gene: TRBV10-2; d_gene: NA; abundance: NA; j_gene: TRBJ2-7; CDR3nt: TGCGCCAGCAGCGGACGATACTACGAGCAGTACTTC; CDR3aa: CASSGRYYEQYF
v_gene: TRBV25-1; d_gene: NA; abundance: few; j_gene: TRBJ1-1; CDR3nt: TGTGCCAGCAGTGAAGGGCAGGGATTAGTAGCTTTCTTT; CDR3aa: CASSEGQGLVAFF
v_gene: TRBV6-4; d_gene: NA; abundance: NA; j_gene: TRBJ2-7; CDR3nt: TGTGCCAGCAGTAGCGTTCAGTCCTACGAGCAGTACTTC; CDR3aa: CASSSVQSYEQYF
v_gene: TRBV5-1; d_gene: TRBD2; abundance: NA; j_gene: TRBJ2-7; CDR3nt: TGCGCCAGCACGATCGGACTAGCGAGTTACGAGCAGTACTTC; CDR3aa: CASTIGLASYEQYF
v_gene: TRBV4-1; d_gene: NA; abundance: NA; j_gene: TRBJ1-6; CDR3nt: TGCGCCAGCAGCCAAAGAGTCAGGGAAAATAATTCACCCCTCCACTTT; CDR3aa: CASSQRVRENNSPLHF
v_gene: TRBV11-2; d_gene: NA; abundance: NA; j_gene: TRBJ2-2; CDR3nt: TGTGCCAGCAGCTTAGATGCTTCCCCAGACACCGGGGAGCTGTTTTTT; CDR3aa: CASSLDASPDTGELFF
v_gene: TRBV7-9; d_gene: NA; abundance: NA; j_gene: TRBJ1-5; CDR3nt: TGTGCCAGCAGCTCCGGGACTTCGGGCAGCAATCAGCCCCAGCATTTT; CDR3aa: CASSSGTSGSNQPQHF
v_gene: TRBV10-3; d_gene: TRBD2; abundance: NA; j_gene: TRBJ2-3; CDR3nt: TGTGCCATCAAAGGTGGACTAGCGGGGTTTTCCACAGATACGCAGTATTTT; CDR3aa: CAIKGGLAGFSTDTQYF
v_gene: TRBV10-3; d_gene: TRBD1; abundance: NA; j_gene: TRBJ2-7; CDR3nt: TGTGCCATCAGTGAATCCGGGACAGGACCCTACGAGCAGTACTTC; CDR3aa: CAISESGTGPYEQYF
v_gene: TRBV2; d_gene: NA; abundance: NA; j_gene: TRBJ1-6; CDR3nt: TGTGCCAGCAGTGAACGAGGGCCGAACGGTTCACCCCTCCACTTT; CDR3aa: CASSERGPNGSPLHF
v_gene: TRBV18; d_gene: NA; abundance: NA; j_gene: TRBJ1-2; CDR3nt: TGTGCCAGCTCACCACAAACAGGGATGGATGGCTACACCTTC; CDR3aa: CASSPQTGMDGYTF
v_gene: TRBV5-5; d_gene: TRBD1; abundance: once; j_gene: TRBJ1-3; CDR3nt: TGTGCCAGCAGCTTGGGATGGGACAGGGATGGAAACACCATATATTTT; CDR3aa: CASSLGWDRDGNTIYF
v_gene: TRBV6-5; d_gene: TRBD1; abundance: NA; j_gene: TRBJ1-5; CDR3nt: TGTGCCAGCAGTTACTTCGACAGGGGCCCTAATCAGCCCCAGCATTTT; CDR3aa: CASSYFDRGPNQPQHF
v_gene: TRBV18; d_gene: NA; abundance: NA; j_gene: TRBJ2-3; CDR3nt: TGTGCCAGCTCAGTCGGGGGCGATACGCAGTATTTT; CDR3aa: CASSVGGDTQYF
v_gene: TRBV10-3; d_gene: TRBD2; abundance: NA; j_gene: TRBJ2-1; CDR3nt: TGTGCCATCAGCCTTACCGGGACTAGCTTTTTGAATGAGCAGTTCTTC; CDR3aa: CAISLTGTSFLNEQFF
v_gene: TRBV11-2; d_gene: NA; abundance: NA; j_gene: TRBJ2-3; CDR3nt: TGTGCCAGCAGCTCAAAGAAGTCTGCAGATTGGGGCACAGATACGCAGTATTTT; CDR3aa: CASSSKKSADWGTDTQYF
v_gene: TRBV29-1; d_gene: NA; abundance: NA; j_gene: TRBJ2-7; CDR3nt: TGCAGCGTTGAGTTCCCAGGACAGTACTTC; CDR3aa: CSVEFPGQYF
v_gene: TRBV28; d_gene: TRBD1; abundance: NA; j_gene: TRBJ2-7; CDR3nt: TGTGCCAGCAGTACTACAGGGGCGTCTCGGGAGCAGTACTTC; CDR3aa: CASSTTGASREQYF
v_gene: TRBV5-5; d_gene: TRBD2; abundance: NA; j_gene: TRBJ2-7; CDR3nt: TGTGCCAGCAGCTTGGGGATTAGCGGGAGCCCTCAGTACTTC; CDR3aa: CASSLGISGSPQYF
v_gene: TRBV5-1; d_gene: TRBD1; abundance: NA; j_gene: TRBJ1-2; CDR3nt: TGCGCCAGCAGCTTGGTAGGGACAGGGGAGTCGGGCTACACCTTC; CDR3aa: CASSLVGTGESGYTF
v_gene: TRBV10-3; d_gene: TRBD1; abundance: NA; j_gene: TRBJ1-3; CDR3nt: TGTGCCATCAGTTCCTGGGGGACAGGGGTGGATGGTGGAAACACCATATATTTT; CDR3aa: CAISSWGTGVDGGNTIYF
v_gene: TRBV5-1; d_gene: NA; abundance: NA; j_gene: TRBJ2-7; CDR3nt: TGCGCCAGCAGCCCTGACCCCCAGGAATTATCGAACGAGCAGTACTTC; CDR3aa: CASSPDPQELSNEQYF
v_gene: TRBV20-1; d_gene: TRBD1; abundance: NA; j_gene: TRBJ2-5; CDR3nt: TGCATCGGCAGGGGGCGGGAGACCCAGTACTTC; CDR3aa: CIGRGRETQYF
v_gene: TRBV29-1; d_gene: TRBD1; abundance: NA; j_gene: TRBJ2-3; CDR3nt: TGCAGCACCCGGACACAGGGGGTGACCACAGATACGCAGTATTTT; CDR3aa: CSTRTQGVTTDTQYF
v_gene: TRBV10-1; d_gene: TRBD1; abundance: NA; j_gene: TRBJ2-7; CDR3nt: TGCGCCAGCAGTGAGAACCCTGGACAGGGGGCCCTCTACGAGCAGTACTTC; CDR3aa: CASSENPGQGALYEQYF
v_gene: TRBV10-1; d_gene: TRBD2; abundance: NA; j_gene: TRBJ2-3; CDR3nt: TGCGCCAGCAGTGAGTTCACCACGGGGACTAGCGGACTGGGGAGTACGCAGTATTTT; CDR3aa: CASSEFTTGTSGLGSTQYF
v_gene: TRBV6-1; d_gene: NA; abundance: NA; j_gene: TRBJ1-4; CDR3nt: TGTGCCAGCAGTGAAGGGCCGGGGGAAAAACTGTTTTTT; CDR3aa: CASSEGPGEKLFF
v_gene: TRBV6-1; d_gene: TRBD2; abundance: NA; j_gene: TRBJ2-1; CDR3nt: TGTGCCAGCACCCGAAAGTCGGGGGGGAACAATGAGCAGTTCTTC; CDR3aa: CASTRKSGGNNEQFF
v_gene: TRBV29-1; d_gene: TRBD1; abundance: NA; j_gene: TRBJ1-2; CDR3nt: TGCAGCGCGGAGGGACAGATATATGGCTACACCTTC; CDR3aa: CSAEGQIYGYTF
v_gene: TRBV9; d_gene: TRBD1; abundance: NA; j_gene: TRBJ1-2; CDR3nt: TGTGCCAGCAGCGCCATGACAGGGCTCGGTGGCTACACCTTC; CDR3aa: CASSAMTGLGGYTF
v_gene: TRBV2; d_gene: NA; abundance: once; j_gene: TRBJ1-1; CDR3nt: TGTGCCAGCAGTCCTACGGCCGTCACTGAAGCTTTCTTT; CDR3aa: CASSPTAVTEAFF
v_gene: TRBV28; d_gene: TRBD1; abundance: NA; j_gene: TRBJ2-6; CDR3nt: TGTGCCAGCGGGACAGCCATAGGTGGGGCCAACGTCCTGACTTTC; CDR3aa: CASGTAIGGANVLTF
v_gene: TRBV15; d_gene: NA; abundance: NA; j_gene: TRBJ2-4; CDR3nt: TGTGCCACCAGCACAGGTGGCCTAGCCAAAAACATTCAGTACTTC; CDR3aa: CATSTGGLAKNIQYF
v_gene: TRBV15; d_gene: TRBD1; abundance: NA; j_gene: TRBJ1-5; CDR3nt: TGTGCCACCAGCAGAGAAATGACAGGGAATCAGCCCCAGCATTTT; CDR3aa: CATSREMTGNQPQHF
v_gene: TRBV2; d_gene: NA; abundance: NA; j_gene: TRBJ1-2; CDR3nt: TGTGCCAGCAATATCCTCGATGGCTACACCTTC; CDR3aa: CASNILDGYTF
v_gene: TRBV11-1; d_gene: NA; abundance: NA; j_gene: TRBJ2-7; CDR3nt: TGTGCCAGCAGCTCTGGACAGCTAGTCCACGAGCAGTACTTC; CDR3aa: CASSSGQLVHEQYF